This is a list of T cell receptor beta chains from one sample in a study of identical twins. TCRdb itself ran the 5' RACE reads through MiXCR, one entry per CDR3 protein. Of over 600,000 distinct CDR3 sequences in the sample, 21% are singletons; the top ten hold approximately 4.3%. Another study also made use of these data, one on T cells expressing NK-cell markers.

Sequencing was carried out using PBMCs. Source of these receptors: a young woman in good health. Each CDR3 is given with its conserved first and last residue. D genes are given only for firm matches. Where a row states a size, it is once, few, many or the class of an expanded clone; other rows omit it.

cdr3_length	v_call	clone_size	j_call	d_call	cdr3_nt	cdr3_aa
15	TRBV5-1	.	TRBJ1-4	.	TGCGCCAGCAGCTTGGAAGGCAGTCGGGTTGAAAAACTGTTTTTT	CASSLEGSRVEKLFF
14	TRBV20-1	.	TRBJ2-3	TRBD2	TGCAGTGCTTCTCCTAGCGGGAGGACAGATACGCAGTATTTT	CSASPSGRTDTQYF
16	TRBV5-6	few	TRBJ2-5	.	TGTGCCAGCAGCTTGGTTAGGGTATACGGTGAAGAGACCCAGTACTTC	CASSLVRVYGEETQYF
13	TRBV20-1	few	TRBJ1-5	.	TGCAGTGCTAGACAGGGTGTAGTTCAGCCCCAGCATTTT	CSARQGVVQPQHF
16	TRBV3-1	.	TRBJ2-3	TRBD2	TGTGCCAGCAGCCAGCGGGGGGTTCGGGGCACAGATACGCAGTATTTT	CASSQRGVRGTDTQYF
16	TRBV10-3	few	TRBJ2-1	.	TGTGCCATCACCCGAAACCGACGGCGGGCTGTAGATGAGCAGTTCTTC	CAITRNRRRAVDEQFF
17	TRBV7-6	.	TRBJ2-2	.	TGTGCCAGCAAACGGGCCTCTGGGGCGGGGTATCCCGGGGAGCTGTTTTTT	CASKRASGAGYPGELFF
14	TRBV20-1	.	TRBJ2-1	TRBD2	TGCAGTGCTCAGCTAGCGGGGGCCGGAACTGAGCAGTTCTTC	CSAQLAGAGTEQFF
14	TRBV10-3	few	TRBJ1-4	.	TGTGCCATCAGTACCACGGGAACTAATGAAAAACTGTTTTTT	CAISTTGTNEKLFF
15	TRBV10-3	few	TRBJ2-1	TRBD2	TGTGCCATCAGCCCTATAGCGGGAGAATTTAATGAGCAGTTCTTC	CAISPIAGEFNEQFF
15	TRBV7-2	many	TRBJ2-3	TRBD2	TGTGCCAGCAGCCTATTAGCGGGGGGTTCAGATACGCAGTATTTT	CASSLLAGGSDTQYF
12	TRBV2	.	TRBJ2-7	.	TGTGCCAGCAGAGGGGGACGATTCAAGCAGTACTTC	CASRGGRFKQYF
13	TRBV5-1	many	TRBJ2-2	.	TGTGCCAGCAGCTTCAGGAACACCGGGGAGCTGTTTTTT	CASSFRNTGELFF
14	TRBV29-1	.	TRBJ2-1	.	TGCAGCGCCCCGACTGAGGGTCCCTACAATGAGCAGTTCTTC	CSAPTEGPYNEQFF
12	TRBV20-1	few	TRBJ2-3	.	TGCAGTGCTCCTTCTATGACAGATACGCAGTATTTT	CSAPSMTDTQYF
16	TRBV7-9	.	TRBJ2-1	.	TGTGCCAGCAGCTTAGTAGGAACAGAGGGGCGCGATGAGCAGTTCTTC	CASSLVGTEGRDEQFF
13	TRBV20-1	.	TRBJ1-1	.	TGCAGTGCTAGAGATTGGGGGGAAACTGAAGCTTTCTTT	CSARDWGETEAFF
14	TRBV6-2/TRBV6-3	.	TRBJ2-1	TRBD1	TGTGCCAGCAGGAGGGGGACAGGGAAAAATGAGCAGTTCTTC	CASRRGTGKNEQFF
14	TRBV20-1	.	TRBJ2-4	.	TGCAGCGCGGCCAGAGAGTTAGCCAAAAACATTCAGTACTTC	CSAARELAKNIQYF
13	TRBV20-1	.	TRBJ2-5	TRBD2	TGCAGTGCTCGACGAGCGGGAGTGGAGACCCAGTACTTC	CSARRAGVETQYF
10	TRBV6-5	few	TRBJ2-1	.	TGTGCCACCGGGCACAATGAGCAGTTCTTC	CATGHNEQFF
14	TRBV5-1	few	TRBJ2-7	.	TGCGCCAGCAGCGTTACCGGGACCTGGGACGAGCAGTACTTC	CASSVTGTWDEQYF
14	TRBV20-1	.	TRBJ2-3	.	TGCAGTGCTTCCCCAGCCGGGGGCGCAGATACGCAGTATTTT	CSASPAGGADTQYF
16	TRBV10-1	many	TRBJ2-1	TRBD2	TGCGCCAGCAGTACGACGACTAGCGGGGGTAGCAATGAGCAGTTCTTC	CASSTTTSGGSNEQFF
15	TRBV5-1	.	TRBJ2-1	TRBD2	TGCGCCAGCAACACCGGGACTAGCGGGGTCAAAGAGCAGTTCTTC	CASNTGTSGVKEQFF
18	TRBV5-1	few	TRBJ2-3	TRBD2	TGCGCCAGCAGCTGGGGTACTAGCGGGGGAACCTCCACAGATACGCAGTATTTT	CASSWGTSGGTSTDTQYF
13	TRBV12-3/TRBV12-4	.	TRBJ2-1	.	TGTGCCTGGGGCGGGACATCCTACAATGAGCAGTTCTTC	CAWGGTSYNEQFF
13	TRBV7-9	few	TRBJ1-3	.	TGTGCCAGCAGCGTCGGACAGGGAAACACCATATATTTT	CASSVGQGNTIYF
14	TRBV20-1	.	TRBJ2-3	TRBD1	TGCAGTGCCGGGACAGGGGGCTCACCGGATACGCAGTATTTT	CSAGTGGSPDTQYF
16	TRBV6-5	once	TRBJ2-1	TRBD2	TGTGCCAGCAGTTACTCGATGACGGGGGGGCGTAATGAGCAGTTCTTC	CASSYSMTGGRNEQFF
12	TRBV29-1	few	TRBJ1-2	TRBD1	TGCAGCGTATTTCGGACAGGGAGTGGCTACACCTTC	CSVFRTGSGYTF
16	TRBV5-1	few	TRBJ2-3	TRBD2	TGCGCCAGCAGCCAGGGACTAGCGGGAGGAGGAGATACGCAGTATTTT	CASSQGLAGGGDTQYF
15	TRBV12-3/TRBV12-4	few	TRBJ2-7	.	TGTGCCAGCAGTGGCCCCCCGGCTGGGTCCTACGAGCAGTACTTC	CASSGPPAGSYEQYF
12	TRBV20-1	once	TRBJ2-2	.	TGCAGTGCTAAACCAGGGCCCGGGGAGCTGTTTTTT	CSAKPGPGELFF
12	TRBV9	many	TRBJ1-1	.	TGTGCCAGCAAGCGCCTGAACACTGAAGCTTTCTTT	CASKRLNTEAFF
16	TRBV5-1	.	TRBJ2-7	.	TGCGCCAGCAGCCCTCGGGGAGGAACCAGCTCCTACGAGCAGTACTTC	CASSPRGGTSSYEQYF
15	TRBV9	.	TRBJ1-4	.	TGTGCCAGCAGCCTTTCAGGAGCGGCTAATGAAAAACTGTTTTTT	CASSLSGAANEKLFF
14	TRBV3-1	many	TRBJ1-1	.	TGTGCCAGCAGCCCTCTGTCGGGACGGATTGAAGCTTTCTTT	CASSPLSGRIEAFF
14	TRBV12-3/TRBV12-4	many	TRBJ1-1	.	TGTGCCAGCAGTTCCGGCTCAGGGGCGGGGGAAGCTTTCTTT	CASSSGSGAGEAFF
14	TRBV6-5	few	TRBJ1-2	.	TGTGCCAGCAGTTACGGAGAACACGGCTATGGCTACACCTTC	CASSYGEHGYGYTF
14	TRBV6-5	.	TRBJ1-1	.	TGTGCCAGCAGTTACATTGAGGGGAACACTGAAGCTTTCTTT	CASSYIEGNTEAFF
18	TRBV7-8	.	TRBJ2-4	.	TGTGCCAGCAGCTTTAGAGTAGGGGCAGAAAGTAGGGGAAACATTCAGTACTTC	CASSFRVGAESRGNIQYF
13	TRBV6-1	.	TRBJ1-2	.	TGTGCCAGCAAATACGGGACTCTTTATGGCTACACCTTC	CASKYGTLYGYTF
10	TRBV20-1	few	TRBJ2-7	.	TGCAGTGCTAGCGGCTACGAGCAGTACTTC	CSASGYEQYF
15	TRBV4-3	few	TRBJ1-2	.	TGCGCCAGCAGCCAAGATCCCCAGGGAAACTATGGCTACACCTTC	CASSQDPQGNYGYTF
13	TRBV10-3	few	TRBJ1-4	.	TGTGCCATCAGGGACGATTTGAATGAAAAACTGTTTTTT	CAIRDDLNEKLFF
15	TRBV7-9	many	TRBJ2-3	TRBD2	TGTGCCAGCAGCCCCGGGACTAGGCGGGCGGATACGCAGTATTTT	CASSPGTRRADTQYF
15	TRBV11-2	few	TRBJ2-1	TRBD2	TGTGCCAGCAGCCGATCTAGCGGGAGGGTAAATGAGCAGTTCTTC	CASSRSSGRVNEQFF
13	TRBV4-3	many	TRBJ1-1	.	TGTGCCAGCAGCCAGGACAGGAACACTGAAGCTTTCTTT	CASSQDRNTEAFF
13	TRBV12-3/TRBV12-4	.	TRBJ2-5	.	TGTGCCAGCAGCCCGACAATCCAAGAGACCCAGTACTTC	CASSPTIQETQYF
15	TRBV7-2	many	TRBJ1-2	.	TGTGCCAGCAGCTTAGATAGAGGGGCAGACTATGGCTACACCTTC	CASSLDRGADYGYTF
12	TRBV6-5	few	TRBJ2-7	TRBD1	TGTGCCAGCAGGGGACAGGGGTGGGAGCAGTACTTC	CASRGQGWEQYF
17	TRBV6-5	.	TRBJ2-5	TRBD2	TGTGCCAGCAGTTACTCAGGACTAGCGGGACTACAAGAGACCCAGTACTTC	CASSYSGLAGLQETQYF
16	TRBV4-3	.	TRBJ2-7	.	TGCGCCAGCAGCCAAGATTTTCAGGATTTGTCCTACGAGCAGTACTTC	CASSQDFQDLSYEQYF
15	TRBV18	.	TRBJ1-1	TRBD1	TGTGCCAGCTCACGTAACAGACAGGGTGGGACTGAAGCTTTCTTT	CASSRNRQGGTEAFF
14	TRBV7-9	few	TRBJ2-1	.	TGTGCCAGCAGCTTCTTAGGGTCCTACAATGAGCAGTTCTTC	CASSFLGSYNEQFF
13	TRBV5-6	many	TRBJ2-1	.	TGTGCCAGCAGCTTGGACGACTACAATGAGCAGTTCTTC	CASSLDDYNEQFF
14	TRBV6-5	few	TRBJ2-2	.	TGTGCCAGCAGTTACTCCCACCAGACCGGGGAGCTGTTTTTT	CASSYSHQTGELFF
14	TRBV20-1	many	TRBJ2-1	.	TGCAGTGCTAGAGGTCTAGCGCTGTACAATGAGCAGTTCTTC	CSARGLALYNEQFF
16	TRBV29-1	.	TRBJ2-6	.	TGCAGCGTTGATTTCTCAGGGCAAGCTGGGGCCAACGTCCTGACTTTC	CSVDFSGQAGANVLTF